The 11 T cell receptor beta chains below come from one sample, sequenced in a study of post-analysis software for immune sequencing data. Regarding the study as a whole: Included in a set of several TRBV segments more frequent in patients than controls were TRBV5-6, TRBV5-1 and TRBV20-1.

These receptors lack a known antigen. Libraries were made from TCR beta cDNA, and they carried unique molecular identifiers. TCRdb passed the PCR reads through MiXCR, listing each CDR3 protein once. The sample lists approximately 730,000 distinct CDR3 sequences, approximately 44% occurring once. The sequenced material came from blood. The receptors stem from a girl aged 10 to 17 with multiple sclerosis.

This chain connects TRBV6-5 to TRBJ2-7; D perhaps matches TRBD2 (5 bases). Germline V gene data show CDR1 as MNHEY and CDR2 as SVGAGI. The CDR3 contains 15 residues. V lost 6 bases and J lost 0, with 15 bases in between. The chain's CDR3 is CASSRASEGSYEQYF. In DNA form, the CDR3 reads TGTGCCAGCAGCCGAGCCAGCGAGGGCTCCTACGAGCAGTACTTC.

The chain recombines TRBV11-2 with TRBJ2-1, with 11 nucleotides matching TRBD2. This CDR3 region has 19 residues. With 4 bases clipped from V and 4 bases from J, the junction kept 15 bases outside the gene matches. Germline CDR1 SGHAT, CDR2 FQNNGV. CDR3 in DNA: TGTGCCAGCAGCTACAGCACCACGGGACTAGCGGCCAATTACAATGAGCAGTTCTTC. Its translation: CASSYSTTGLAANYNEQFF.

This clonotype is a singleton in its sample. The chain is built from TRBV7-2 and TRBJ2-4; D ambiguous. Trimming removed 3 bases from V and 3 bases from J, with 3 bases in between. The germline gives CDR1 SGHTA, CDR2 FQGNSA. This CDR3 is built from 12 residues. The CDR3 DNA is TGTGCCAGCAGCTTCGACAAAAACATTCAGTACTTC. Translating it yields CASSFDKNIQYF.

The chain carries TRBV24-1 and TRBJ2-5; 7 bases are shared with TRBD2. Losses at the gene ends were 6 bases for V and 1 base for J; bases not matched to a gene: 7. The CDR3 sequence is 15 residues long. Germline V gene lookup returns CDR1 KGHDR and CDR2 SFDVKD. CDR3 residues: CATSQLAGAQETQYF. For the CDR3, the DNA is TGTGCCACCAGTCAGTTGGCGGGAGCCCAAGAGACCCAGTACTTC.

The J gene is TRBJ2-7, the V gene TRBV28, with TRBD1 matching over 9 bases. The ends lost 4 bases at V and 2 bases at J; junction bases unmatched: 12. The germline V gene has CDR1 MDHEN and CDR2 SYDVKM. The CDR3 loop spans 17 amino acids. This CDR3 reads CASSSFSRQGVTYEQYF. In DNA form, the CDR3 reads TGTGCCAGCAGTTCCTTTTCGAGACAGGGGGTTACCTACGAGCAGTACTTC.

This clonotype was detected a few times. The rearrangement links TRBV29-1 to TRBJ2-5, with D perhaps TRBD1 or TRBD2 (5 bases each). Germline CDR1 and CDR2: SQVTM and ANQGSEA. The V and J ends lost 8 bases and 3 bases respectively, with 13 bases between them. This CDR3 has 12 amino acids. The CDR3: CSTGTRKETQYF. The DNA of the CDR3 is TGCAGCACCGGGACGAGGAAAGAGACCCAGTACTTC. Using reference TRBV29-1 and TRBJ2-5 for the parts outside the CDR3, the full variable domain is SAVISQKPSRDICQRGTSLTIQCQVDSQVTMMFWYRQQPGQSLTLIATANQGSEATYESGFVIDKFPISRPNLTFSTLTVSNMSPEDSSIYLCSTGTRKETQYFGPGTRLLVL.

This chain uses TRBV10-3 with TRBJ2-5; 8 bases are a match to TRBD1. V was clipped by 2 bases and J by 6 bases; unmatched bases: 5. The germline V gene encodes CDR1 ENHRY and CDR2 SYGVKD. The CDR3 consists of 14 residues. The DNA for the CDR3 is TGTGCCATCAGTGAGATAAGGACAGGGAAGACCCAGTACTTC. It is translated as CAISEIRTGKTQYF.

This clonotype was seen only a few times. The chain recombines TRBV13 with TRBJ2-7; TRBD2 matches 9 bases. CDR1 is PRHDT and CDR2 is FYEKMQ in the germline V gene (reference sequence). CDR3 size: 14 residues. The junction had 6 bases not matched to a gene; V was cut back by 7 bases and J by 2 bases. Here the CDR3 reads CASTAGGPTYEQYF. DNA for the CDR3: TGTGCCAGCACCGCGGGAGGGCCAACCTACGAGCAGTACTTC.

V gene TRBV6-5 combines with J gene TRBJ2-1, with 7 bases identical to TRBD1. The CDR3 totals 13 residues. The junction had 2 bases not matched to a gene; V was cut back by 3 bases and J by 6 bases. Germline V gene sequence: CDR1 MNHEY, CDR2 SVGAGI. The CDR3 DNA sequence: TGTGCCAGCAGTTATTACAGGGGCAATGAGCAGTTCTTC. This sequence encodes CASSYYRGNEQFF.

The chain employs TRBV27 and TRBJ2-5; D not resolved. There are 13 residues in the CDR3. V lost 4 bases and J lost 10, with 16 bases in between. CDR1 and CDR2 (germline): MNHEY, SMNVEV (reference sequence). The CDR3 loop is CASSSSRIGNQYF. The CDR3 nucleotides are TGTGCCAGCAGTTCAAGTAGGATAGGAAACCAGTACTTC.

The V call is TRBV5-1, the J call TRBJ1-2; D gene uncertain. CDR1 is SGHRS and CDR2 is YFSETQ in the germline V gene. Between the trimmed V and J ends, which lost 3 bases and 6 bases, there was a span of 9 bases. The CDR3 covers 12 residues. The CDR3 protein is CASSSPVNGYTF. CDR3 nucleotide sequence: TGCGCCAGCAGCTCTCCAGTGAATGGCTACACCTTC.